This entry lists 29 T cell receptor beta chains sequenced from one sample in a study of blood T cell repertoires in COVID-19. Here immunoSEQ multiplex PCR was the method, and the copy in TCRdb shows in-frame clones only, minus some. The repertoire includes some 110,000 clones, roughly 80% of them detected once, and just over 15% sits in the top ten. Source material: peripheral blood. The receptors originated from a woman of 80 years or more with acute or convalescent COVID-19.

This clone has just a few counts. The chain links TRBV5-4 to TRBJ1-1; D uncertain. CDR1 and CDR2 from the germline V gene are SGHNT and YYREEE (reference sequence). The CDR3 has 14 amino acids. V shed 0 bases and J shed 1 base, with 7 bases lying between them. The CDR3 DNA is TGTGCCAGCAGCTTGGCCCTAGGGAACACTGAAGCTTTCTTT. This encodes CASSLALGNTEAFF. The whole variable domain, filled in from reference TRBV5-4 and TRBJ1-1, reads ETGVTQSPTHLIKTRGQQVTLRCSSQSGHNTVSWYQQALGQGPQFIFQYYREEENGRGNFPPRFSGLQFPNYSSELNVNALELDDSALYLCASSLALGNTEAFFGQGTRLTVV.

This rearrangement joins TRBV7-9 to TRBJ2-3; 7 bases line up with TRBD2. With V trimmed by 3 bases and J by 3 bases, 6 bases remained unmatched. Per germline, CDR1 SEHNR and CDR2 FQNEAQ (reference sequence). The CDR3 is 15 residues long. The CDR3, as DNA: TGTGCCAGCAGCTTGGTTTACGGGGGGACAGATACGCAGTATTTT. This codes for CASSLVYGGTDTQYF.

The chain combines TRBV12-3 or TRBV12-4 with TRBJ2-1; D not resolved. The CDR3 length is 12 residues. Trimming took off 3 bases at V and 14 bases at J, with 14 bases between the two ends. The CDR3 is CASSFENPNEFF. The DNA of the CDR3 is TGTGCCAGCAGTTTCGAGAACCCAAACGAGTTCTTC.

The genes are TRBV27 and TRBJ2-3, with a tentative D call TRBD2 (6 bases). V shed 8 bases and J shed 0 bases, with 12 bases lying between them. The germline CDR1 and CDR2 sequences are MNHEY and SMNVEV (reference sequence). This CDR3 has 14 amino acids. The CDR3 DNA reads as TGTGCCAGCCGGTCGGGAGCTAGCACAGATACGCAGTATTTT. It codes for CASRSGASTDTQYF.

The chain links TRBV9 to TRBJ2-3, with no clear D. The CDR3 has 13 residues. Trimming took off 3 bases at V and 4 bases at J, with 9 bases between the two ends. In germline, CDR1 is SGDLS, CDR2 YYNGEE. In nucleotides, the CDR3 is TGTGCCAGCAGCGCTCTTCGGGCAGATACGCAGTATTTT. Its translation: CASSALRADTQYF.

The CDR3 nucleotides read TGTGCCAGCAGCCCATTAATCGGACAGGCGGGGTATGGCTACACCTTC. Amino acids: CASSPLIGQAGYGYTF. The gene calls are TRBV3-1 (or the pseudogene TRBV3-2) and TRBJ1-2; 7 bases line up with TRBD1. Losses at the gene ends were 4 bases for V and 5 bases for J; bases not matched to a gene: 13. Per the germline V gene, CDR1 is LGHDT and CDR2 is YNNKEL (reference sequence). This CDR3 contains 16 residues.

J is TRBJ2-1 and V is TRBV7-9, with 10 bases matching TRBD2. V gave up 5 bases and J gave up 4 bases; unmatched junction bases: 8. The CDR3 is made up of 16 amino acids. CDR1 is SEHNR, CDR2 FQNEAQ, per germline (reference sequence). In DNA form, the CDR3 reads TGTGCCAGCAGCCGTACACTAGCGGGATTTTACAATGAGCAGTTCTTC. It translates to CASSRTLAGFYNEQFF.

This clone was observed once. V and J are TRBV12-5 and TRBJ2-1; D remains unclear. The CDR3 consists of 14 residues. The ends were cut back, 4 bases at V and 0 bases at J, with 7 bases in the middle. Germline V lookup: CDR1 LGHNT, CDR2 FRNRAP. This CDR3 reads CASGSPNSYNEQFF. CDR3 nucleotides: TGTGCTAGTGGTTCCCCCAACTCCTACAATGAGCAGTTCTTC.

The table lists this clone with a count of one. The chain employs TRBV5-1 and TRBJ2-2, with 8 positions matching TRBD1. Germline CDR1 is SGHRS and CDR2 is YFSETQ. V was pared by 4 bases and J by 4 bases, with 3 bases of the junction left unmatched. The CDR3 has 14 amino acids. DNA of the CDR3: TGCGCCAGCAGCGGACAGGGATCCACCGGGGAGCTGTTTTTT. This codes for CASSGQGSTGELFF.

V is TRBV5-4 and J is TRBJ2-3; TRBD1 aligns across 9 bases. Per the germline V gene, CDR1 is SGHNT and CDR2 is YYREEE (reference sequence). V lost 4 bases, J lost 2 bases, and 8 bases stayed unmatched. This CDR3 contains 16 residues. CDR3 in amino acids: CASSIYRDRATDTQYF. The CDR3 DNA follows: TGTGCCAGCAGCATATACCGGGACAGGGCCACAGATACGCAGTATTTT.

V usage is TRBV19 and J usage is TRBJ1-1; perhaps TRBD1 as D (5 bases). Germline assignment: CDR1 LNHDA and CDR2 SQIVND (reference sequence). V lost 5 bases and J 1 base, leaving 14 bases between the germline ends. This CDR3 region has 15 residues. The CDR3 nucleotides are TGTGCCAGTAGTCATTTAGGGGCCCCGAACACTGAAGCTTTCTTT. Protein: CASSHLGAPNTEAFF.

J is TRBJ1-4 and V is TRBV19; 7 bases fit TRBD1. This CDR3 contains 13 residues. V was pared by 7 bases and J by 3 bases, with 2 bases of the junction left unmatched. The germline V gene has CDR1 LNHDA and CDR2 SQIVND (reference sequence). The CDR3 DNA sequence: TGTGCCAGTACCGGGACAGCTAATGAAAAACTGTTTTTT. This gives the protein CASTGTANEKLFF.

The genes are TRBV5-5 and TRBJ2-2; no clear D. The CDR3 loop spans 16 amino acids. The germline CDR1 and CDR2 sequences are SGHKS and YYEKEE (reference sequence). Trimming removed 6 bases from V and 0 bases from J, with 15 bases in between. The CDR3, as DNA: TGTGCCAGCACCATGAGGTGGTTCGCGAACACCGGGGAGCTGTTTTTT. This gives the protein CASTMRWFANTGELFF.

This chain links TRBV27 with TRBJ2-5, with a possible D match to TRBD1 (6 bases). The CDR3 length is 16 residues. Trimming took 2 bases from V and 5 from J, leaving 18 bases between them. The germline CDR1 and CDR2 sequences are MNHEY and SMNVEV (reference sequence). CDR3 DNA sequence: TGTGCCAGCAGTTTAATGGGGGCCGGGCGGCGGGAGACCCAGTACTTC. This codes for CASSLMGAGRRETQYF.

V gene TRBV9 combines with J gene TRBJ2-5, with 9 bases matching TRBD1. The J segment lost 1 base and the V segment lost 0 bases, leaving 1 base of the junction unmatched. Germline CDR1 and CDR2: SGDLS and YYNGEE. The CDR3 contains 15 residues. CDR3 in DNA: TGTGCCAGCAGCGTAGGGGACAGGGCCCAAGAGACCCAGTACTTC. As protein: CASSVGDRAQETQYF.

This chain links TRBV5-1 with TRBJ2-5; 9 bases agree with TRBD1. Germline CDR1 reads SGHRS; CDR2 reads YFSETQ. There are 14 residues in the CDR3. V lost 2 bases and J lost 5; bases outside the gene matches: 4. The CDR3 DNA follows: TGCGCCAGCAGCTTACAGGGGGCGCAGGAGACCCAGTACTTC. This sequence encodes CASSLQGAQETQYF.

The chain combines TRBV6-1 with TRBJ1-5; no firm D call. Per germline, CDR1 MNHNS and CDR2 SASEGT. The CDR3 loop spans 14 amino acids. Trimming removed 5 bases at V and 0 bases at J, with 8 bases between. The CDR3 is CASSSAYSNQPQHF. The CDR3 DNA follows: TGTGCCAGCAGTTCTGCGTATAGCAATCAGCCCCAGCATTTT.

This clone was detected only once. This rearrangement joins TRBV5-1 to TRBJ2-5, with 11 bases fitting TRBD2. Germline V gene lookup returns CDR1 SGHRS and CDR2 YFSETQ. The V gene end was trimmed by 6 bases and the J gene end by 4 bases; junction bases not matched to a gene: 11. The CDR3 contains 16 residues. CDR3 coding DNA: TGCGCCAGCACCTCTCAGGGACTAGCGGCGGGAGAGACCCAGTACTTC. This sequence encodes CASTSQGLAAGETQYF. The complete variable domain, with remaining parts taken from reference TRBV5-1 and TRBJ2-5, reads KAGVTQTPRYLIKTRGQQVTLSCSPISGHRSVSWYQQTPGQGLQFLFEYFSETQRNKGNFPGRFSGRQFSNSRSEMNVSTLELGDSALYLCASTSQGLAAGETQYFGPGTRLLVL.

This sequence joins TRBV6-1 and TRBJ2-1; 11 nucleotides line up with TRBD1. V lost 4 bases to trimming and J lost 6 bases; unmatched junction nucleotides: 8. This CDR3 spans 16 amino acids. CDR1 and CDR2 from the germline V gene are MNHNS and SASEGT. The CDR3 DNA follows: TGTGCCAGCAGTGGTCAACCCGGGACAGGGGGCAATGAGCAGTTCTTC. Protein sequence: CASSGQPGTGGNEQFF.

Here the CDR3 DNA reads TGCGCCAGCAGCCGGACTAGGGCGGGAGTCCGAGATACGCAGTATTTT. It encodes CASSRTRAGVRDTQYF. The V gene is TRBV5-1, the J gene TRBJ2-3; TRBD2 matches 7 bases. After removal of 4 bases from V and 5 bases from J, the junction contained 13 bases not matched to a gene. Germline-derived CDR1 and CDR2 are SGHRS and YFSETQ. This CDR3 region has 16 residues.

V is TRBV29-1 and J is TRBJ2-5; the match to TRBD2 covers 11 bases. CDR1 SQVTM and CDR2 ANQGSEA come from the germline V gene. V lost 4 bases and J lost 5; bases outside the gene matches: 6. The CDR3 extends over 14 amino acids. The CDR3 bases are TGCAGCGTTGGAACTAGCGGGAGAAGGGAGACCCAGTACTTC. It is translated as CSVGTSGRRETQYF. The full variable domain, in which reference TRBV29-1 and TRBJ2-5 provide the parts outside the CDR3, is SAVISQKPSRDICQRGTSLTIQCQVDSQVTMMFWYRQQPGQSLTLIATANQGSEATYESGFVIDKFPISRPNLTFSTLTVSNMSPEDSSIYLCSVGTSGRRETQYFGPGTRLLVL.

CDR3 sequence: CASSFGTGGITGELFF. The CDR3 DNA is TGTGCCAGCAGCTTTGGGACAGGGGGTATCACCGGGGAGCTGTTTTTT. The chain carries TRBV7-2 and TRBJ2-2; 11 nucleotides line up with TRBD1. V dropped 3 bases and J dropped 4; count of bases not matched to a gene: 4. CDR1 and CDR2 from the germline V gene are SGHTA and FQGNSA. This CDR3 comprises 16 residues. The full variable domain, completed using reference TRBV7-2 and TRBJ2-2, is GAGVSQSPSNKVTEKGKDVELRCDPISGHTALYWYRQSLGQGLEFLIYFQGNSAPDKSGLPSDRFSAERTGGSVSTLTIQRTQQEDSAVYLCASSFGTGGITGELFFGEGSRLTVL.

Of note for this clone: Compared with germline, one end of the junction differs, possibly owing to a read error. This chain uses TRBV7-7 with TRBJ2-6, with TRBD1 matching 7 bases. The CDR3 has 19 residues. Looked up from germline, CDR1 is SSHAT and CDR2 is FNYEAQ (reference sequence). CDR3 sequence: CASSLEAHRGSSRANVLTF. The CDR3 DNA is TGTGCCAGCAGCTTAGAGGCCCACAGGGGAAGCTCTAGGGCCAACGTCCTGACTTTC.

V gene TRBV28 combines with J gene TRBJ2-1; 9 bases line up with TRBD1. With V trimmed by 6 bases and J by 7 bases, 7 bases remained unmatched. Per the germline V gene, CDR1 is MDHEN and CDR2 is SYDVKM. The CDR3 covers 14 residues. The CDR3 spells CASRAGTGRNEQFF. The CDR3 DNA follows: TGTGCCAGCAGAGCCGGGACAGGGAGAAATGAGCAGTTCTTC.

The chain recombines TRBV5-1 with TRBJ2-7; D remains unclear. From germline, CDR1 is SGHRS and CDR2 YFSETQ. The CDR3 length is 13 residues. V lost 3 bases to trimming and J lost 4 bases, with 11 bases between them. CDR3 bases: TGCGCCAGCAGCTACCAACAGTCTTACGAGCAGTACTTC. As protein: CASSYQQSYEQYF.

The gene calls are TRBV19 and TRBJ2-5, with 9 nucleotides matching TRBD2. J lost 5 bases, V lost 8 bases, and 12 bases had no gene match. The CDR3 consists of 15 residues. Per the germline V gene, CDR1 is LNHDA and CDR2 is SQIVND (reference sequence). CDR3 amino acids: CASRPSGVLLETQYF. CDR3 coding DNA: TGTGCCAGTCGCCCTAGCGGGGTCTTGCTGGAGACCCAGTACTTC.

The V gene is TRBV19, the J gene TRBJ1-5; the match to TRBD1 covers 8 bases. V trimming: 4 bases; J trimming: 4 bases; junction bases outside the gene matches: 6. Germline V CDR1 and CDR2: LNHDA, SQIVND (reference sequence). This CDR3 is 15 amino acids long. The CDR3 protein is CASSTTGVGNQPQHF. For the CDR3, the DNA is TGTGCCAGTAGTACGACAGGGGTGGGGAATCAGCCCCAGCATTTT.

This chain joins TRBV5-1 and TRBJ2-1, with D unclear. Trimming took off 1 base at V and 3 bases at J, with 11 bases between the two ends. The CDR3 is 15 residues long. Germline V lookup: CDR1 SGHRS, CDR2 YFSETQ. The CDR3 here is CASSLYSPSYNEQFF. The CDR3 DNA reads TGCGCCAGCAGCTTGTATTCTCCCAGCTACAATGAGCAGTTCTTC.

This rearrangement joins TRBV4-1 to TRBJ2-7; 12 bases are a match to TRBD2. The CDR3 is 15 residues long. Unmatched junction bases numbered 6, after V lost 5 bases and J lost 4 bases. CDR1 is MGHRA, CDR2 YSYEKL, per germline. The CDR3 bases are TGCGCCAGCAGCTCTCCGACTAGCGGGAGTTACGAGCAGTACTTC. It codes for CASSSPTSGSYEQYF.